Listed here are 19 T cell receptor beta chains from one sample, sequenced in a study of blood T cell repertoires in COVID-19. Generated by immunoSEQ multiplex PCR, the TCRdb table keeps only in-frame clones and is missing some. Of fewer than 300,000 clones listed, around 85% are singletons. The sequenced material came from peripheral blood. The source is a man aged 45-65 years with active or convalescent COVID-19.

The chain links TRBV19 to TRBJ2-3; D is undetermined. Germline V gene lookup returns CDR1 LNHDA and CDR2 SQIVND (reference sequence). Trimming took 6 bases from V and 5 from J, leaving 9 bases between them. The CDR3 consists of 12 residues. The CDR3 spells CASSKTGDTQYF. As DNA, the CDR3 is TGTGCCAGTAGCAAGACTGGAGATACGCAGTATTTT.

This chain uses TRBV28 with TRBJ2-7, with TRBD2 identical over 7 bases. CDR3 length: 14 residues. Looked up from germline, CDR1 is MDHEN and CDR2 is SYDVKM. Trimming took 6 bases from V and 4 from J; bases not matched to a gene: 9. In nucleotides, the CDR3 is TGTGCCAGCAGACCTGGGAGGGCCGGGTACGAGCAGTACTTC. Protein product: CASRPGRAGYEQYF.

The V and J genes are TRBV9 and TRBJ2-1; D remains ambiguous. V was cut by 5 bases and J by 0 bases, with 15 bases left in between. Looked up from germline, CDR1 is SGDLS and CDR2 is YYNGEE. This CDR3 spans 16 amino acids. CDR3 loop: CASSLTVKSSYNEQFF. DNA for the CDR3: TGTGCCAGCAGTCTCACAGTCAAGAGCTCCTACAATGAGCAGTTCTTC. Drawing the rest from reference TRBV9 and TRBJ2-1, the complete variable domain is DSGVTQTPKHLITATGQRVTLRCSPRSGDLSVYWYQQSLDQGLQFLIQYYNGEERAKGNILERFSAQQFPDLHSELNLSSLELGDSALYFCASSLTVKSSYNEQFFGPGTRLTVL.

A note on this clone: At the DNA level, this CDR3 is encoded by other sequences in the same sample as well. V is TRBV2 and J is TRBJ1-1; 7 bases align to TRBD1. There are 13 residues in the CDR3. After removal of 5 bases from V and 1 base from J, the junction contained 1 base not matched to a gene. Germline values: CDR1 SNHLY, CDR2 FYNNEI. In DNA form, the CDR3 reads TGTGCCAGCAGTAGGGACAGGAACACTGAAGCTTTCTTT. Its translation is CASSRDRNTEAFF.

Points on this clone: This same CDR3 is encoded by further DNA sequences in the sample. V gene TRBV19 combines with J gene TRBJ1-2; D is unclear. Trimming stripped 3 bases from V and 3 bases from J, with 11 bases between. The CDR3 runs 14 residues. Germline CDR1 and CDR2: LNHDA and SQIVND (reference sequence). The CDR3 protein is CASSITGGDYGYTF. In DNA form, the CDR3 reads TGTGCCAGTAGTATCACGGGAGGAGACTATGGCTACACCTTC.

The chain joins TRBV6-6 to TRBJ1-1; D possibly corresponds to TRBD1 (6 bases). The CDR3 is 11 amino acids. Germline V gene lookup returns CDR1 MNHNY and CDR2 SVGAGI (reference sequence). Trimming took off 5 bases at V and 8 bases at J, with 9 bases between the two ends. The CDR3 sequence: CASSDRREAFF. Written as DNA, the CDR3 is TGTGCCAGCAGTGACAGGCGGGAAGCTTTCTTT.

The CDR3 spells CASSPNPDGEDTQYF. As DNA, the CDR3 is TGCGCCAGCAGCCCAAATCCCGACGGGGAAGATACGCAGTATTTT. The chain carries TRBV4-1 and TRBJ2-3; D might be TRBD2 (5 bases). The CDR3 is 15 amino acids. CDR1 MGHRA and CDR2 YSYEKL come from the germline V gene. V was clipped by 4 bases and J by 5 bases, with 16 bases between them.

The genes are TRBV28 and TRBJ1-6, with TRBD1 matching over 8 bases. The trim removed 4 bases at V and 15 bases at J, leaving 17 bases unmatched. The CDR3 has 16 residues. Germline V lookup: CDR1 MDHEN, CDR2 SYDVKM. CDR3 bases: TGTGCCAGCAGTTCAACCGGGTTGGGACAGGTTTTTCTCCTCCACTTT. Its protein is CASSSTGLGQVFLLHF. The variable domain in full, with the rest retrieved from reference TRBV28 and TRBJ1-6, is DVKVTQSSRYLVKRTGEKVFLECVQDMDHENMFWYRQDPGLGLRLIYFSYDVKMKEKGDIPEGYSVSREKKERFSLILESASTNQTSMYLCASSSTGLGQVFLLHFGNGTRLTVT.

CDR3 region: CASSLPGLAGYYEQYF. CDR3 in DNA: TGTGCCAGCAGCTTACCGGGACTAGCGGGATACTACGAGCAGTACTTC. The genes are TRBV7-8 and TRBJ2-7, with 13 positions matching TRBD2. CDR1 is SGHVS and CDR2 is FQNEAQ in the germline V gene. CDR3 length: 16 amino acids. After removal of 2 bases from V and 3 bases from J, the junction contained 4 bases not matched to a gene.

This clone was seen only a few times. This chain joins TRBV19 and TRBJ2-7; TRBD2 matches 11 bases. Per germline, CDR1 LNHDA and CDR2 SQIVND (reference sequence). CDR3 length: 16 residues. Losses at the gene ends were 6 bases for V and 0 bases for J; bases not matched to a gene: 7. The CDR3 region has the DNA TGTGCCAGTAGGACGACTAGCGGGGCCAGCTCCTACGAGCAGTACTTC. It codes for CASRTTSGASSYEQYF.

CDR3 sequence (DNA): TGTGCCAGCAGCCCACAGGGGAGAGAGACCCAGTACTTC. As protein: CASSPQGRETQYF. The chain is built from TRBV6-5 and TRBJ2-5, with TRBD1 matching over 7 bases. Trimming at V came to 6 bases and at J to 4 bases, leaving 5 bases not matched to a gene. This CDR3 is 13 amino acids long. Germline values: CDR1 MNHEY, CDR2 SVGAGI.

The V gene is TRBV5-6, the J gene TRBJ2-3; D is perhaps TRBD2 (5 bases). V lost 0 bases to trimming and J lost 2 bases, with 13 bases between them. Germline V CDR1 and CDR2: SGHDT, YYEEEE. This CDR3 is built from 16 residues. DNA of the CDR3: TGTGCCAGCAGCTTGGCAACGGAGGCTATCACAGATACGCAGTATTTT. Its translation is CASSLATEAITDTQYF.

The chain links TRBV5-1 to TRBJ1-6, with D possibly matching TRBD1 (6 bases). There are 13 residues in the CDR3. CDR1 is SGHRS and CDR2 is YFSETQ in the germline V gene. Trimming stripped 5 bases from V and 10 bases from J, with 13 bases between. CDR3 residues: CASREGGHSPLHF. DNA of the CDR3: TGCGCCAGCAGGGAGGGGGGGCACTCACCCCTCCACTTT. Drawing the rest from reference TRBV5-1 and TRBJ1-6, the complete variable domain is KAGVTQTPRYLIKTRGQQVTLSCSPISGHRSVSWYQQTPGQGLQFLFEYFSETQRNKGNFPGRFSGRQFSNSRSEMNVSTLELGDSALYLCASREGGHSPLHFGNGTRLTVT.

The chain couples TRBV6-5 to TRBJ1-1, with D tentatively TRBD1 (6 bases). V was cut by 6 bases and J by 0 bases, with 14 bases left in between. Germline CDR1 and CDR2: MNHEY and SVGAGI. The CDR3 runs to 15 residues. The CDR3 DNA is TGTGCCAGCAGCCTAGGGGGACGGATGAACACTGAAGCTTTCTTT. Translated, it gives CASSLGGRMNTEAFF.

This clone was observed a single time. This rearrangement joins TRBV20-1 to TRBJ1-4; D uncertain. Trimming cost V 2 bases and J 4 bases, with 2 bases left between them. This CDR3 region has 11 residues. Germline CDR1 is DFQATT and CDR2 is SNEGSKA (reference sequence). DNA for the CDR3: TGCAGTGCTAGACATAATGAAAAACTGTTTTTT. Translation: CSARHNEKLFF.

This clone came up a few times. The CDR3 sequence is CASSQVFIAVTGELFF. The CDR3 nucleotides are TGTGCCAGCAGCCAAGTTTTCATAGCGGTCACCGGGGAGCTGTTTTTT. This chain connects TRBV3-1 (or the pseudogene TRBV3-2) to TRBJ2-2, with a tentative D call TRBD2 (6 bases). The V gene lost 1 base and the J gene lost 4 bases, with 13 bases spanning the gap. CDR3 length: 16 amino acids. CDR1 LGHDT and CDR2 YNNKEL come from the germline V gene (reference sequence).

The sample holds one count of this clone. The chain joins TRBV19 to TRBJ2-1; 8 nucleotides line up with TRBD2. The length of the CDR3 is 18 residues. Germline lookup yields CDR1 LNHDA and CDR2 SQIVND (reference sequence). Trimming cost V 7 bases and J 12 bases; bases outside gene matches: 26. The CDR3 region is CASTAPSRSSGGRGRQFF. CDR3 DNA: TGTGCCAGTACAGCACCTTCTCGGTCGAGCGGGGGTCGTGGTAGGCAGTTCTTC. Complete variable domain (other parts from reference TRBV19 and TRBJ2-1): DGGITQSPKYLFRKEGQNVTLSCEQNLNHDAMYWYRQDPGQGLRLIYYSQIVNDFQKGDIAEGYSVSREKKESFPLTVTSAQKNPTAFYLCASTAPSRSSGGRGRQFFGPGTRLTVL.

V is TRBV30 and J is TRBJ1-1; D gene uncertain. This CDR3 has 13 residues. The V and J ends lost 3 bases and 0 bases respectively, with 8 bases between them. The germline V gene encodes CDR1 GTSNPN and CDR2 SVGIG (reference sequence). The CDR3 region has the DNA TGTGCCTGGAGGGCCAACATGAACACTGAAGCTTTCTTT. Residues: CAWRANMNTEAFF.

This clone was detected only once. This chain joins TRBV19 and TRBJ2-7; no reliable D call. This CDR3 has 14 amino acids. Germline-derived CDR1 and CDR2 are LNHDA and SQIVND (reference sequence). Trimming stripped 7 bases from V and 6 bases from J, with 19 bases between. CDR3: CASTIRVSSGEQYF. CDR3 DNA sequence: TGTGCCAGTACCATCCGGGTGTCCTCGGGCGAGCAGTACTTC.